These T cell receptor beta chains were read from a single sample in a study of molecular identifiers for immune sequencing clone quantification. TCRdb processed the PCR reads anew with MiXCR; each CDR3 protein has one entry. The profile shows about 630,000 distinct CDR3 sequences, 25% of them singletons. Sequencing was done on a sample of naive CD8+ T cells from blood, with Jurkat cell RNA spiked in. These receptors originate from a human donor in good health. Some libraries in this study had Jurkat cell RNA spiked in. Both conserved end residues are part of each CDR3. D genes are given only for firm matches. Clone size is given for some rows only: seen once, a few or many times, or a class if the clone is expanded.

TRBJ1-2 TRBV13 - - CASSLGGSSTNYGYTF TGTGCCAGCAGCCTGGGCGGCAGCTCGACCAACTATGGCTACACCTTC
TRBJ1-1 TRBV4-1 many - CASSQSRTQEAFF TGCGCCAGCAGCCAATCAAGAACCCAAGAAGCTTTCTTT
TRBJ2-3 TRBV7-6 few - CASSLGGGYTDTQYF TGTGCCAGCAGCTTAGGTGGGGGGTACACAGATACGCAGTATTTT
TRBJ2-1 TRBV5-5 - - CASSLPGGVNEQFF TGTGCCAGCAGCTTGCCCGGCGGAGTCAATGAGCAGTTCTTC
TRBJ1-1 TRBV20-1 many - CSATHRVATGGTEAFF TGCAGTGCAACTCACAGGGTGGCTACGGGGGGCACTGAAGCTTTCTTT
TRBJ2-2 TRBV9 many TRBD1 CASSPRTGGIGELFF TGTGCCAGCAGCCCTAGGACAGGGGGTATCGGGGAGCTGTTTTTT
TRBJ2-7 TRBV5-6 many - CASSLARGHEQYF TGTGCCAGCAGCTTAGCTCGGGGCCACGAGCAGTACTTC
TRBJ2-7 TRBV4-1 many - CASSQESEQYF TGCGCCAGCAGCCAAGAAAGCGAGCAGTACTTC
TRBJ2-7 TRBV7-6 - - CASSLNGGPYEQYF TGTGCCAGCAGCTTAAATGGGGGTCCCTACGAGCAGTACTTC
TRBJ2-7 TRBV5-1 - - CASSLGRDHTSYEQYF TGCGCCAGCAGCTTGGGGCGGGACCATACCTCCTACGAGCAGTACTTC
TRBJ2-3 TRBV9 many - CASSLGTTSTDTQYF TGTGCCAGCAGCTTAGGGACCACTAGCACAGATACGCAGTATTTT
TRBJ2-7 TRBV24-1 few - CATPGPISSYEQYF TGTGCCACCCCCGGGCCCATTAGCTCCTACGAGCAGTACTTC
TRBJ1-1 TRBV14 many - CASSQEGLWYTEAFF TGTGCCAGCAGCCAAGAAGGGTTATGGTACACTGAAGCTTTCTTT
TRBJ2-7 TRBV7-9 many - CASREDSSYEQYF TGTGCCAGCAGAGAAGACAGTTCCTACGAGCAGTACTTC
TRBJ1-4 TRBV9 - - CASGFLDSNEKLFF TGTGCCAGCGGCTTCCTGGACAGCAATGAAAAACTGTTTTTT
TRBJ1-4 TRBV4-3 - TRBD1 CASSQDKGGLSEKLFF TGCGCCAGCAGCCAAGATAAAGGGGGCTTAAGTGAAAAACTGTTTTTT
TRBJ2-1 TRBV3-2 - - CASSQCGGPSRQFF TGTGCCAGCAGCCAATGCGGGGGGCCGTCTCGGCAGTTCTTC
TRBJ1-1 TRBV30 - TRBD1 CAWSGGQGTNTEAFF TGTGCCTGGAGTGGGGGACAGGGCACAAACACTGAAGCTTTCTTT
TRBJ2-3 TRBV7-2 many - CASSPWASSTDTQYF TGTGCCAGCAGCCCATGGGCCTCTAGCACAGATACGCAGTATTTT
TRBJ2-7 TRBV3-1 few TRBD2 CASSQRDISSGASYEQYF TGTGCCAGCAGCCAACGGGACATTAGTAGCGGGGCCTCCTACGAGCAGTACTTC
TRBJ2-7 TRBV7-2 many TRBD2 CASTPGGGIRVYEQYF TGTGCCAGCACTCCTGGGGGAGGGATAAGGGTCTACGAGCAGTACTTC
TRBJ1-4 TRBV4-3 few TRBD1 CASSHGQAETKLFF TGCGCCAGCAGCCATGGACAGGCCGAGACTAAACTGTTTTTT
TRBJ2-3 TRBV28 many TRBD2 CASSPRGTRAHTQYF TGTGCCAGCAGCCCCCGAGGGACTAGGGCTCATACGCAGTATTTT
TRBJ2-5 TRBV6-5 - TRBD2 CASTLLAGGLETQYF TGTGCCAGCACCCTCCTAGCGGGAGGATTAGAGACCCAGTACTTC
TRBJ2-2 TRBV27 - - CASRNQRGVTGELFF TGTGCCAGCAGGAACCAGAGGGGGGTGACCGGGGAGCTGTTTTTT
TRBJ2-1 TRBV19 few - CASSTGQTSYNEQFF TGTGCCAGTAGTACAGGACAGACCTCCTACAATGAGCAGTTCTTC
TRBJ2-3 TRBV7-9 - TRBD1 CASSLVGDRGPDTQYF TGTGCCAGCAGCTTAGTGGGGGACAGGGGGCCGGATACGCAGTATTTT
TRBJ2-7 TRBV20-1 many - CSARASIQSYEQYF TGCAGTGCTAGGGCATCTATTCAGTCCTACGAGCAGTACTTC
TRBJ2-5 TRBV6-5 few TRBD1 CASSYGTGGGETQYF TGTGCCAGCAGTTACGGGACAGGGGGGGGAGAGACCCAGTACTTC
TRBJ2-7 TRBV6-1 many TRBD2 CASSDNRGDYEQYF TGTGCCAGCAGTGATAATCGGGGGGACTACGAGCAGTACTTC
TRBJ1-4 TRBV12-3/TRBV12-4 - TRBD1 CASSFEGASEILFF TGTGCCAGCAGTTTCGAGGGGGCTAGTGAAATACTGTTTTTT
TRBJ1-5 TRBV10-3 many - CAIGGDSNQPQHF TGTGCCATCGGGGGCGATAGCAATCAGCCCCAGCATTTT
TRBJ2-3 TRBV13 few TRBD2 CASSPRGGAGRTDTQYF TGTGCCAGCAGCCCCCGGGGGGGGGCCGGGAGGACAGATACGCAGTATTTT
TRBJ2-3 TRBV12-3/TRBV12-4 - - CASSLVGGAMMDTQYF TGTGCCAGCAGTTTAGTAGGTGGGGCAATGATGGATACGCAGTATTTT
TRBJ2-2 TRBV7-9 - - CASSLTQGTTGELFF TGTGCCAGCAGCCTGACACAGGGTACCACCGGGGAGCTGTTTTTT
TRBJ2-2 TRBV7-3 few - CASSLGAGDTGELFF TGTGCCAGCAGCCTGGGGGCAGGGGACACCGGGGAGCTGTTTTTT
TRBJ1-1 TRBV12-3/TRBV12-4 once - CASSLGTEFMNTDAFF TGTGCCAGCAGTCTCGGGACGGAATTCATGAACACTGATGCTTTCTTT
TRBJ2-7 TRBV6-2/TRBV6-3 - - CASSPTTGLAYEQYF TGTGCCAGCAGTCCCACGACAGGTTTGGCCTACGAGCAGTACTTC
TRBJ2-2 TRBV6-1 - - CASSGPGTHVGELFF TGTGCCAGCAGTGGACCCGGGACGCATGTCGGGGAGCTGTTTTTT
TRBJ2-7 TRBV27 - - CASSLSVGYEQCF TGTGCCAGCAGTTTATCGGTCGGGTACGAGCAGTGCTTC
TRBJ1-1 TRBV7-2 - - CASSWGAGNTGAFF TGTGCCAGCAGCTGGGGGGCTGGGAACACTGGAGCTTTCTTT
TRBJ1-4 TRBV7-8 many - CASSLSSRLGEKLFF TGTGCCAGCAGCTTAAGCTCCCGGTTAGGGGAAAAACTGTTTTTT
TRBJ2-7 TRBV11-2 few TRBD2 CASSPLAGAVYEQYF TGTGCCAGCAGCCCCTTAGCGGGAGCGGTCTACGAGCAGTACTTC
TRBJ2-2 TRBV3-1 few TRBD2 CASSRLASGRDTGELFF TGTGCCAGCAGCCGCCTTGCTAGCGGGAGGGACACCGGGGAGCTGTTTTTT
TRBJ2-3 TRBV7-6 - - CASSLGARGDTQYF TGTGCCAGCAGCTTAGGCGCCCGGGGTGATACGCAGTATTTT
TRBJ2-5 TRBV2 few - CASCLAGSYQETQYF TGTGCCAGCTGTTTGGCGGGGTCGTACCAAGAGACCCAGTACTTC
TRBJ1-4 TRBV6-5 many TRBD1 CASSSGTQGGEKLFF TGTGCCAGCAGTTCCGGTACACAGGGGGGTGAAAAACTGTTTTTT
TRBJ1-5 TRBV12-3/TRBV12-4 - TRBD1 CASRPLTGGDNQPQHF TGTGCCAGCAGACCCCTGACAGGGGGCGACAATCAGCCCCAGCATTTT
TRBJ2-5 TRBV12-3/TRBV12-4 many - CASSVQETQYF TGTGCCAGCAGTGTCCAAGAGACCCAGTACTTC
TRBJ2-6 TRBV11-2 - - CASSLVLRRNSGANVLTF TGTGCCAGCAGCTTAGTTTTGAGGCGGAACTCTGGGGCCAACGTCCTGACTTTC
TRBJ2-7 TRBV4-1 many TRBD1 CASSQSRTGSYEQYF TGCGCCAGCAGCCAGTCCCGGACAGGTTCCTACGAGCAGTACTTC
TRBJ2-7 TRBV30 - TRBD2 CAWRGGAAYEQYF TGTGCCTGGAGGGGAGGGGCAGCCTACGAGCAGTACTTC
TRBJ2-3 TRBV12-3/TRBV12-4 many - CASSPLGVSTDTQYF TGTGCCAGCAGTCCCCTCGGGGTAAGCACAGATACGCAGTATTTT
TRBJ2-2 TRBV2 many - CASRSWDGELFF TGTGCCAGCAGGAGTTGGGACGGGGAGCTGTTTTTT
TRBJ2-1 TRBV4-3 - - CASSQTEADYYNEQFF TGCGCCAGCAGCCAGACCGAGGCAGATTACTACAATGAGCAGTTCTTC